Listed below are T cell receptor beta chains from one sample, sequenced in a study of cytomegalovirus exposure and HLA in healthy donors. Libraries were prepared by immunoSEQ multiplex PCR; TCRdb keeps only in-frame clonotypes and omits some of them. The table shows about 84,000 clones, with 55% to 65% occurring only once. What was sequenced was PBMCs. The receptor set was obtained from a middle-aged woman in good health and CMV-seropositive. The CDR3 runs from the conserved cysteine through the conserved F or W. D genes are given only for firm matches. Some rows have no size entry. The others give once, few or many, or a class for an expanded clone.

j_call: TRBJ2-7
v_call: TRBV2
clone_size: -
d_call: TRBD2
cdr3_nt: TGTGCCAGCAGTACTAGCGGTATCTCCTACGAGCAGTACTTC
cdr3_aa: CASSTSGISYEQYF

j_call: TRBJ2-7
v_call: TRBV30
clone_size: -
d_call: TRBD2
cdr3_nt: TGTGCCTGGACCCCTAGCGGGAATGACGAGCAGTACTTC
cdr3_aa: CAWTPSGNDEQYF

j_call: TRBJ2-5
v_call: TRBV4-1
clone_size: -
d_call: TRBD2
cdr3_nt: TGCGCCAGCAGCCCTGGACTAGCGGGAGATGGAGAGACCCAGTACTTC
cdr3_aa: CASSPGLAGDGETQYF

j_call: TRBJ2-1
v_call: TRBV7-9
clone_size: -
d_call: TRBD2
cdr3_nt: TGTGCCAGCACCCGCTTCTCTTTTGCGGGAGGTTATAATGAGCAGTTCTTC
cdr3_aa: CASTRFSFAGGYNEQFF

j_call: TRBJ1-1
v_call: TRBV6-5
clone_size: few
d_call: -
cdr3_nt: TGTGCCAGCAGTCCACGGGGATACACTGAAGCTTTCTTT
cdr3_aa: CASSPRGYTEAFF

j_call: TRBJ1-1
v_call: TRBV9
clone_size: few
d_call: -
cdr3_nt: TGTGCCAGCAGCTCCAGGCTTATGAACACTGAAGCTTTCTTT
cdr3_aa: CASSSRLMNTEAFF

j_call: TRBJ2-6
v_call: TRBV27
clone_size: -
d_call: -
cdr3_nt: TGTGCCAGCAGCAACTCTGGGGCCAACGTCCTGACTTTC
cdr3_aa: CASSNSGANVLTF

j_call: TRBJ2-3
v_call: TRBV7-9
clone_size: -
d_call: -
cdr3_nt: TGTGCCAGCAGCTTAGGGGGCTTGGGGGCAACTAGCACAGATACGCAGTATTTT
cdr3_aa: CASSLGGLGATSTDTQYF

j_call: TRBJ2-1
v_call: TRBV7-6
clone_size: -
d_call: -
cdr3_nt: TGTGCCAGCAGTCCCGTGGGGGGATCCTACAATGAGCAGTTCTTC
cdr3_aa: CASSPVGGSYNEQFF

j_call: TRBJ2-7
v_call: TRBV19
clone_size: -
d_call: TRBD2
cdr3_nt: TGTGCCAGTAGTAGCTCCGGTACTAGCGGGCCAACCTACGAGCAGTACTTC
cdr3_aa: CASSSSGTSGPTYEQYF

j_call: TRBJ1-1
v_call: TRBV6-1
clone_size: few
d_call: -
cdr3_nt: TGTGCCAGCAGTGAATGGGGCAGTTACACTGAAGCTTTCTTT
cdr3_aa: CASSEWGSYTEAFF

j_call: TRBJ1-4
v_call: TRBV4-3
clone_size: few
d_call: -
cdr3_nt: TGCGCCAGCAGCCAAGGGACGACCAGGGGTGGGTATGAAAAACTGTTTTTT
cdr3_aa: CASSQGTTRGGYEKLFF

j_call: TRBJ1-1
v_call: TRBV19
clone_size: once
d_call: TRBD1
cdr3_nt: TGTGCCAGTAGTATAGCGAACAGGGGGATGGGAACTGAAGCTTTCTTT
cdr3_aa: CASSIANRGMGTEAFF

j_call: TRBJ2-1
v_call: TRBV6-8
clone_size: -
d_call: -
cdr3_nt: TGTGCCAGCACCCTGGGGGCAGCGGACTCCTACAATGAGCAGTTCTTC
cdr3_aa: CASTLGAADSYNEQFF

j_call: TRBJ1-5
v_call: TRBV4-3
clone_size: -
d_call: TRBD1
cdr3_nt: TGCGCCAGCAGCCAAGATCCCTCAGGGGGCTTCGGCAATCAGCCCCAGCATTTT
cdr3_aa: CASSQDPSGGFGNQPQHF

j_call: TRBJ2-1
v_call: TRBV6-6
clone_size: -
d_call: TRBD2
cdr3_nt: TGTGCCAGCAGGGGGACTAGCGGGCGTTCTAGCGAGCAGTTCTTC
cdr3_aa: CASRGTSGRSSEQFF

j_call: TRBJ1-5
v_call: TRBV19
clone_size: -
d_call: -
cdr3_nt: TGTGCCAGTAGTTTAGCCCCGACAGTAGGCCAGCCCCAGCATTTT
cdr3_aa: CASSLAPTVGQPQHF

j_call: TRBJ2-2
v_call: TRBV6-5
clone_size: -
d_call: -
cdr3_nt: TGTGCCAGCAGCGGCGACTCCCGGACAGCCGGGGAGCTGTTTTTT
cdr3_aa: CASSGDSRTAGELFF

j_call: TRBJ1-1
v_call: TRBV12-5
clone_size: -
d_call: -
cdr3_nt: TGTGCTAGTGCGTCGAGAGGCGGTTCTTTGAACACTGAAGCTTTCTTT
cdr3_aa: CASASRGGSLNTEAFF

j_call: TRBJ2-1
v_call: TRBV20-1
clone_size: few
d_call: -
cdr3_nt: TGCAGTGCTAACCTTGGGGGAGGGCAGTTCTTC
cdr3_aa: CSANLGGGQFF

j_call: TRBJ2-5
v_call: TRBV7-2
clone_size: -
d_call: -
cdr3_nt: TGTGCCAGCAGTACGGGGACCCAGTACTTC
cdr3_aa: CASSTGTQYF

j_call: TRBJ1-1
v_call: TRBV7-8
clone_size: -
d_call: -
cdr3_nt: TGTGCCAGCAGCTTGCAACAGAACACTGAAGCTTTCTTT
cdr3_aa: CASSLQQNTEAFF

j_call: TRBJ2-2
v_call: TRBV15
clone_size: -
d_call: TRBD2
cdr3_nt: TGTGCCACCAGCAGAGATTCCCTTCCAGGTAGCGGGAGTAAAACCGGGGAGCTGTTTTTT
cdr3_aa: CATSRDSLPGSGSKTGELFF

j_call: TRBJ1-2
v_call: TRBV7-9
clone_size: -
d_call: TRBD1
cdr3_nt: TGTGCCAGCAGCTTAGATGTTTGGGGACAGGGAAGCGACTATGGCTACACCTTC
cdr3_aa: CASSLDVWGQGSDYGYTF

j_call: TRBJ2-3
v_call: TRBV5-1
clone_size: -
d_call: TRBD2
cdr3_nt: TGCGCCAGCAGCCAACAACTAGCGGGAGTTAGAGGAGATACGCAGTATTTT
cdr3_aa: CASSQQLAGVRGDTQYF

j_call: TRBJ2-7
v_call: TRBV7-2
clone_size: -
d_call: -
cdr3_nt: TGTGCCAGCAGCTTAGAGCCCTACAGCACCTACGAGCAGTACTTC
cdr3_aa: CASSLEPYSTYEQYF

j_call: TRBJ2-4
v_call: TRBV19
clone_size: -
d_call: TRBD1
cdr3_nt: TGTGCCAGTGGGGACAGGGGACACATTCAGTACTTC
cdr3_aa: CASGDRGHIQYF

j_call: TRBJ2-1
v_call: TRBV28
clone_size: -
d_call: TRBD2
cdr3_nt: TGTGCCAGCAGCCCAGCGGGATTTTCCTACAATGAGCAGTTCTTC
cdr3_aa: CASSPAGFSYNEQFF

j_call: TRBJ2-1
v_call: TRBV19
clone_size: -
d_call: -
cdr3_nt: TGTGCCAGTAGTATTTCAGGGGAGCAGTTCTTC
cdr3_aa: CASSISGEQFF

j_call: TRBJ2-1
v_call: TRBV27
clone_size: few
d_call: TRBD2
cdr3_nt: TGTGCCAGCATGCGCCAGGGACTAGCGGAGTACAATGAGCAGTTCTTC
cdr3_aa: CASMRQGLAEYNEQFF

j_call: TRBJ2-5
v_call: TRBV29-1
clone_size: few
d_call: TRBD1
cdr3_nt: TGCAGCGTGGGACAGCCTCAAGAGACCCAGTACTTC
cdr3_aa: CSVGQPQETQYF

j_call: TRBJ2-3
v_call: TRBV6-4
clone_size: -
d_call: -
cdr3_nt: TGTGCCAGCAGTGCTCAGGGGGAGGTCACAGATACGCAGTATTTT
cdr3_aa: CASSAQGEVTDTQYF

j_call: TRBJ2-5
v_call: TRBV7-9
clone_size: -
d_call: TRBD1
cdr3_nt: TGTGCCAGCAGCTTCGGGACAGGGGTAGAGACCCAGTACTTC
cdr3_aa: CASSFGTGVETQYF

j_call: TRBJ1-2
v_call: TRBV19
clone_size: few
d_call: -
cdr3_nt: TGTGCCAGTAGTAGGGAACCGGGACTCTTTAACTATGGCTACACCTTC
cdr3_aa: CASSREPGLFNYGYTF

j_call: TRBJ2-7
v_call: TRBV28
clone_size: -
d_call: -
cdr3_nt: TGTGCCAGCAGCCAAACAGGGAACTCCTACGAGCAGTACTTC
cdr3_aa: CASSQTGNSYEQYF

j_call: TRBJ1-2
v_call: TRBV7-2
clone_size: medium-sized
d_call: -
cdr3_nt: TGTGCCAGCAGCCCGAACTCCCAGACAGGATCTGGGGGCTACACCTTC
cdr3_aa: CASSPNSQTGSGGYTF

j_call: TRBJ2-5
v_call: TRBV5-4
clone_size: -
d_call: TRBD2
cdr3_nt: TGTGCCAGCCAAGCGGGAGGTAAACCAGAGACCCAGTACTTC
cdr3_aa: CASQAGGKPETQYF

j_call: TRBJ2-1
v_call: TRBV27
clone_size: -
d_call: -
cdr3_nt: TGTGCCAGCCGTCCCCTTACAGTCAACGATTACAATGAGCAGTTCTTC
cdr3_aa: CASRPLTVNDYNEQFF

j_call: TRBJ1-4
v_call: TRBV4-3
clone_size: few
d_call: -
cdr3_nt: TGCGCCAGCAGCCAAGAAGGTGGCCGGGGTGAAAAACTGTTTTTT
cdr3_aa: CASSQEGGRGEKLFF

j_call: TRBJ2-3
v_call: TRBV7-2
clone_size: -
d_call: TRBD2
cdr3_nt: TGTGCCAGCAGCTCCTTGTTCCTAGCGGCGAAGGCAGATACGCAGTATTTT
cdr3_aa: CASSSLFLAAKADTQYF

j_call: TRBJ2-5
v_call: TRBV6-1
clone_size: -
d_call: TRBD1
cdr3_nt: TGTGCCAGCAGTGGACACAGGGGAATACAAGAGACCCAGTACTTC
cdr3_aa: CASSGHRGIQETQYF

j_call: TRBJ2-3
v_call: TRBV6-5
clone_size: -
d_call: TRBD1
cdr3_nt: TGTGCCAGCAGCGTTGGACAGGGGGTAGTAGATACGCAGTATTTT
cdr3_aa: CASSVGQGVVDTQYF

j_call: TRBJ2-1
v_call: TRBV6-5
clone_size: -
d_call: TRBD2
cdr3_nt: TGTGCCAGCAGTTCGGGGGGATCCTACAATGAGCAGTTCTTC
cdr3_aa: CASSSGGSYNEQFF

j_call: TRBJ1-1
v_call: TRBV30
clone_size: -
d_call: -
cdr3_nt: TGTGCCTGGAGTGTACAAGGGGCTGAAGCTTTCTTT
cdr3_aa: CAWSVQGAEAFF

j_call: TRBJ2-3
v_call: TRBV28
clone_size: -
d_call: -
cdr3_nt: TGTGCCAGCAGCAACAGGGCCCCAGATACGCAGTATTTT
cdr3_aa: CASSNRAPDTQYF

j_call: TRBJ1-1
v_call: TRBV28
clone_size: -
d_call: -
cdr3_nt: TGTGCCAGCAGTTTGGGTGCGGTGAGCGCTGAAGCTTTCTTT
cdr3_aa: CASSLGAVSAEAFF

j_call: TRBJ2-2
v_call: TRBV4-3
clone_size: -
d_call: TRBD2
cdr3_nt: TGCGCCAGCAGCCAAGGGGGAGCGGGGACCGGGGAGCTGTTTTTT
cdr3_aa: CASSQGGAGTGELFF

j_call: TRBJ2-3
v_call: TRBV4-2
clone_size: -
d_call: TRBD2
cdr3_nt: TGTGCCAGCAGCCAAGTAAGCGGGGGCACAGATACGCAGTATTTT
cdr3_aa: CASSQVSGGTDTQYF

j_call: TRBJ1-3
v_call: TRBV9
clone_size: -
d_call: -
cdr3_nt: TGTGCCAGCAGCGTAGTTGGGGCCTCTGGAAACACCATATATTTT
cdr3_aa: CASSVVGASGNTIYF

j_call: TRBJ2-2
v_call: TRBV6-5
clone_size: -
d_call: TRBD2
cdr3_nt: TGTGCCAGCAGCCGCGGGGGCACCGGGGAGCTGTTTTTT
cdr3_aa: CASSRGGTGELFF

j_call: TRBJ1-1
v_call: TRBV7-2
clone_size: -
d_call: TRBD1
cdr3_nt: TGTGCCAGCAGCCCCGGGACAGCCAACACTGAAGCTTTCTTT
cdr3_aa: CASSPGTANTEAFF

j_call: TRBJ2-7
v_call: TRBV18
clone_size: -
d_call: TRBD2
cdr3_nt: TGTGCCAGCTCACACCGGGCTCTGAGCGGGAGTAGTCCCCACGAGCAGTACTTC
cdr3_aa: CASSHRALSGSSPHEQYF

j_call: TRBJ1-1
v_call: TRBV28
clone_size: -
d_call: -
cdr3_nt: TGTGCCAGCAGTTTAAGTGGGGCGGGCAGGGGAGCTTTCTTT
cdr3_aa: CASSLSGAGRGAFF

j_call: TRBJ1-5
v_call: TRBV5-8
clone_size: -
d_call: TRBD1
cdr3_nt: TGTGCCAGCAGCTTGACAGGGGGTCAGCCCCAGCATTTT
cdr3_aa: CASSLTGGQPQHF